The rows below give T cell receptor beta chains drawn from one sample of a study of T-cell reconstitution after alpha-beta-depleted transplantation in children. MiXCR, applied by TCRdb to the PCR reads, yields one record per CDR3 protein. The sample shows around 240,000 distinct CDR3 sequences, around 8% of them seen only once. Sample: PBMCs, mostly from graft donor cells, taken 180 days after TCRalphabeta/CD19-depleted stem cell transplant. The receptors shown here come from a male patient younger than 18 who had a stem cell transplant for acute lymphoblastic leukemia, so the T cells may come from the graft donor. Both conserved end residues are part of each CDR3. The D gene is left open where the match is weak. Not all rows give a size; the values are once, few, many and, for expanded clones, a class.

J gene: TRBJ1-5; clone size: .; D gene: .; V gene: TRBV27; CDR3 DNA: TGTGCCACCAGTTTGGGAGGAGGGAATCAGCCCCAGCATTTT; CDR3 protein: CATSLGGGNQPQHF
J gene: TRBJ1-4; clone size: many; D gene: .; V gene: TRBV7-2; CDR3 DNA: TGTGCCAGCAGCTACCAGGGTTCTCCGGGCGAAAAACTGTTTTTT; CDR3 protein: CASSYQGSPGEKLFF
J gene: TRBJ1-3; clone size: many; D gene: .; V gene: TRBV11-2; CDR3 DNA: TGTGCCAGCAGCTATAGGGAGGTTCGCTCTGGAAACACCATATATTTT; CDR3 protein: CASSYREVRSGNTIYF
J gene: TRBJ2-2; clone size: many; D gene: TRBD1; V gene: TRBV27; CDR3 DNA: TGTGCCAGCAGTTTCCTCCGGACAGGGGGGCCCCTATTTGCCGGGGAGCTGTTTTTT; CDR3 protein: CASSFLRTGGPLFAGELFF
J gene: TRBJ2-2; clone size: many; D gene: .; V gene: TRBV10-3; CDR3 DNA: TGTGCCATCAGCTTCTCGACTAGCACCGGGGAGCTGTTTTTT; CDR3 protein: CAISFSTSTGELFF
J gene: TRBJ2-3; clone size: many; D gene: TRBD2; V gene: TRBV11-2; CDR3 DNA: TGTGCCAGTCGACTAGCGGGGGGGTACATCTCCACAGATACGCAGTATTTT; CDR3 protein: CASRLAGGYISTDTQYF
J gene: TRBJ1-6; clone size: many; D gene: .; V gene: TRBV11-2; CDR3 DNA: TGTGCCAGCAGCTCACAGGGAAGCTCCTATAATTCACCCCTCCACTTT; CDR3 protein: CASSSQGSSYNSPLHF
J gene: TRBJ1-1; clone size: many; D gene: .; V gene: TRBV18; CDR3 DNA: TGTGCCAGCTCAACCCTCGGGGACGGCTTCCTGAAGACTGAAGCTTTCTTT; CDR3 protein: CASSTLGDGFLKTEAFF
J gene: TRBJ2-3; clone size: many; D gene: TRBD1; V gene: TRBV20-1; CDR3 DNA: TGCAGTGCTATCGAGGGCAGGGGGCGAAAAGATACGCAGTATTTT; CDR3 protein: CSAIEGRGRKDTQYF
J gene: TRBJ2-2; clone size: few; D gene: .; V gene: TRBV11-1; CDR3 DNA: TGTGCCAGCAGCTTAATAGCCCGAATCCGGGACCGCAACACCGGGGAGCTGTTTTTT; CDR3 protein: CASSLIARIRDRNTGELFF
J gene: TRBJ1-5; clone size: many; D gene: .; V gene: TRBV27; CDR3 DNA: TGTGCCAGCAGTCCCGTAGAGGGGGTTGGCAATCAGCCCCAGCATTTT; CDR3 protein: CASSPVEGVGNQPQHF
J gene: TRBJ2-5; clone size: many; D gene: .; V gene: TRBV11-2; CDR3 DNA: TGTGCCAGCAGCTTAGCCGGGGGCCTGGAGACCCAGTACTTC; CDR3 protein: CASSLAGGLETQYF
J gene: TRBJ2-4; clone size: .; D gene: TRBD1; V gene: TRBV20-1; CDR3 DNA: TGCAGTGCTAGAGCTACTTCCGGGACAGGAAACATTCAGTACTTC; CDR3 protein: CSARATSGTGNIQYF
J gene: TRBJ2-3; clone size: many; D gene: .; V gene: TRBV5-1; CDR3 DNA: TGCGCCAGCAGGACAGGAAAAAGCACAGATACGCAGTATTTT; CDR3 protein: CASRTGKSTDTQYF
J gene: TRBJ2-1; clone size: many; D gene: .; V gene: TRBV11-1; CDR3 DNA: TGTGCCAGCAGCTTGGGATCGCTAGCGAGCTCCTACAATGAGCAGTTCTTC; CDR3 protein: CASSLGSLASSYNEQFF
J gene: TRBJ1-2; clone size: many; D gene: .; V gene: TRBV10-3; CDR3 DNA: TGTGCCATACTCCGGGACCCCACTAACTATGGCTACACCTTC; CDR3 protein: CAILRDPTNYGYTF
J gene: TRBJ2-2; clone size: many; D gene: .; V gene: TRBV7-2; CDR3 DNA: TGTGCCAGCAGCTTAGTACGACAAGTGGGGAACACCGGGGAGCTGTTTTTT; CDR3 protein: CASSLVRQVGNTGELFF
J gene: TRBJ2-1; clone size: many; D gene: TRBD1; V gene: TRBV12-5; CDR3 DNA: TGTGCTAGTGTGGAGGGGGACAGGGGATACAATGAGCAGTTCTTC; CDR3 protein: CASVEGDRGYNEQFF
J gene: TRBJ2-7; clone size: many; D gene: .; V gene: TRBV5-5; CDR3 DNA: TGTGCCAGCAGCTTGGCAACGAGGGACCCGTACTTC; CDR3 protein: CASSLATRDPYF
J gene: TRBJ2-3; clone size: many; D gene: .; V gene: TRBV11-2; CDR3 DNA: TGTGCCAGCAGTCCTCTCAGGGAACTCCTACCCCTTTCCACAGATACGCAGTATTTT; CDR3 protein: CASSPLRELLPLSTDTQYF
J gene: TRBJ2-3; clone size: .; D gene: .; V gene: TRBV6-5; CDR3 DNA: TGTGCCAGCAGTTACTTGGGTCAGGGAGATACGCAGTATTTT; CDR3 protein: CASSYLGQGDTQYF
J gene: TRBJ2-5; clone size: .; D gene: .; V gene: TRBV20-1; CDR3 DNA: TGCAGTGCCGTCCCCCACCCTGCGACCCAGTACTTC; CDR3 protein: CSAVPHPATQYF
J gene: TRBJ2-2; clone size: .; D gene: TRBD2; V gene: TRBV12-3/TRBV12-4; CDR3 DNA: TGTGCCAGCAGTTTCCCCCGGGGTGGGACTAGCGGGAAAACCGGGGAGCTGTTTTTT; CDR3 protein: CASSFPRGGTSGKTGELFF
J gene: TRBJ2-3; clone size: few; D gene: .; V gene: TRBV30; CDR3 DNA: TGTGCCTGGAGTGAGGACCTCGCCCCGCACTACACAGATACGCAGTATTTT; CDR3 protein: CAWSEDLAPHYTDTQYF
J gene: TRBJ2-5; clone size: many; D gene: TRBD2; V gene: TRBV20-1; CDR3 DNA: TGCAGTGCCTTGTCCCAGTCCCGACTAGCGGGAGATTATAGAAAAGAGACCCAGTACTTC; CDR3 protein: CSALSQSRLAGDYRKETQYF
J gene: TRBJ2-5; clone size: many; D gene: .; V gene: TRBV14; CDR3 DNA: TGTGCCAGCAGCCCGTCGTGGGACACCCAAGAGACCCAGTACTTC; CDR3 protein: CASSPSWDTQETQYF
J gene: TRBJ1-3; clone size: many; D gene: .; V gene: TRBV7-7; CDR3 DNA: TGTGCCAGCAGCCCCGGGCCCACCTCTGGAAACACCATATATTTT; CDR3 protein: CASSPGPTSGNTIYF
J gene: TRBJ2-7; clone size: many; D gene: .; V gene: TRBV24-1; CDR3 DNA: TGTGCCACCTCCCGGGGCTACGAGCAGTACTTC; CDR3 protein: CATSRGYEQYF
J gene: TRBJ1-2; clone size: many; D gene: TRBD1; V gene: TRBV12-3/TRBV12-4; CDR3 DNA: TGTGCCAGCAGTTATGACAGGGGGAGGTATGGCTACACCTTC; CDR3 protein: CASSYDRGRYGYTF
J gene: TRBJ2-1; clone size: many; D gene: TRBD2; V gene: TRBV11-1; CDR3 DNA: TGTGCCAGCAGCTTACGGGGACTAGCGGGAGGGCCCTACAATGAGCAGTTCTTC; CDR3 protein: CASSLRGLAGGPYNEQFF
J gene: TRBJ2-2; clone size: few; D gene: TRBD1; V gene: TRBV28; CDR3 DNA: TGTGCCAGCAGTTTAGAGCCCCCAGGGGGATTCGGGGAGCTGTTTTTT; CDR3 protein: CASSLEPPGGFGELFF
J gene: TRBJ2-3; clone size: many; D gene: .; V gene: TRBV7-3; CDR3 DNA: TGTGCCAGCAGCCTCTGTCCCAGCGGGAGCACAGATACGCAGTATTTT; CDR3 protein: CASSLCPSGSTDTQYF
J gene: TRBJ1-6; clone size: many; D gene: TRBD1; V gene: TRBV4-3; CDR3 DNA: TGCGCCAGCAGCCAAGATCCTCTATCCGGGACAGGGGCCTCACCCCTCCACTTT; CDR3 protein: CASSQDPLSGTGASPLHF
J gene: TRBJ2-7; clone size: many; D gene: .; V gene: TRBV12-3/TRBV12-4; CDR3 DNA: TGTGCCAGCATGGACATGCCCTACGAGCAGTACTTC; CDR3 protein: CASMDMPYEQYF
J gene: TRBJ2-7; clone size: few; D gene: TRBD1; V gene: TRBV11-2; CDR3 DNA: TGTGCCAGCAGCCCCTCGACAGGGATCTACGAGCAGTACTTC; CDR3 protein: CASSPSTGIYEQYF
J gene: TRBJ2-7; clone size: .; D gene: TRBD1; V gene: TRBV2; CDR3 DNA: TGTGCCAGCAGCGCCCTCTGGACAGGCTACGAGCAGTACTTC; CDR3 protein: CASSALWTGYEQYF
J gene: TRBJ2-1; clone size: many; D gene: TRBD1; V gene: TRBV29-1; CDR3 DNA: TGCAGCGTCGGTCTCACCGGGACAGCCTCCTACAATGAGCAGTTCTTC; CDR3 protein: CSVGLTGTASYNEQFF
J gene: TRBJ2-2; clone size: many; D gene: .; V gene: TRBV5-6; CDR3 DNA: TGTGCCAGCAGCTTGAAACAGAACACCGGGGAGCTGTTTTTT; CDR3 protein: CASSLKQNTGELFF
J gene: TRBJ2-2; clone size: many; D gene: .; V gene: TRBV24-1; CDR3 DNA: TGTGCCACCAGTGATTTGGGGGGGTCGAACACCGGGGAGCTGTTTTTT; CDR3 protein: CATSDLGGSNTGELFF
J gene: TRBJ1-6; clone size: .; D gene: .; V gene: TRBV6-2/TRBV6-3; CDR3 DNA: TGTGCCAGCGCTGAGAGGGCACCCCTCCACTTT; CDR3 protein: CASAERAPLHF
J gene: TRBJ2-7; clone size: many; D gene: TRBD2; V gene: TRBV20-1; CDR3 DNA: TGCAGTGCTAGACGCCCTAGCGGGGGGGCCGAGCAGTACTTC; CDR3 protein: CSARRPSGGAEQYF
J gene: TRBJ2-1; clone size: many; D gene: TRBD2; V gene: TRBV7-7; CDR3 DNA: TGTGCCAGCAGCTTATCCCGGGAGGGTGAGCAGTTCTTC; CDR3 protein: CASSLSREGEQFF
J gene: TRBJ1-1; clone size: many; D gene: .; V gene: TRBV27; CDR3 DNA: TGTGCCAGCAGTACTTCCCCCCGGGTAAGGGCTTTCTTT; CDR3 protein: CASSTSPRVRAFF
J gene: TRBJ2-2; clone size: .; D gene: TRBD2; V gene: TRBV5-4; CDR3 DNA: TGTGCCAGCAGCGCACTAGCGGGGGGAGGCACCGGGGAGCTGTTTTTT; CDR3 protein: CASSALAGGGTGELFF
J gene: TRBJ2-6; clone size: many; D gene: TRBD2; V gene: TRBV6-5; CDR3 DNA: TGTGCCAGCAGTTACTGGCGGGGGGGCTTCGGGGCCAACGTCCTGACTTTC; CDR3 protein: CASSYWRGGFGANVLTF
J gene: TRBJ2-7; clone size: many; D gene: .; V gene: TRBV11-1; CDR3 DNA: TGTGCCAGCAGCTTAGTACTCACCTACGAGCAGTACTTC; CDR3 protein: CASSLVLTYEQYF